This entry features one T cell receptor beta chain sequence. Study processing details: Amplification from reference gene primers served as the basis for estimated nucleated cell counts. Profiled with immunoSEQ multiplex PCR; TCRdb holds only in-frame clones, not every one. V and J calls and clone size are those listed in that table; D and trimming were worked out from the DNA. This sample has about 74,000 clones, with roughly 90% found just once. The source of the sample is a study of blood T cell repertoires in COVID-19. Study context: The study drew acute and convalescent COVID-19 samples from the United States, Italy and Spain.

The CDR3 spans 15 residues. The junction had 3 bases not matched to a gene; V was cut back by 4 bases and J by 1 base. Germline V gives CDR1 MNHEY, CDR2 SVGAGI. Source material: peripheral blood. The chain combines TRBV6-5 with TRBJ2-7, with TRBD2 matching 11 bases. The sequence was collected from a woman between 55 and 75 years old with active COVID-19. This chain's CDR3 is CASSSGLAGSYEQYF. The CDR3 bases are TGTGCCAGCAGTTCCGGACTAGCGGGTTCCTACGAGCAGTACTTC.